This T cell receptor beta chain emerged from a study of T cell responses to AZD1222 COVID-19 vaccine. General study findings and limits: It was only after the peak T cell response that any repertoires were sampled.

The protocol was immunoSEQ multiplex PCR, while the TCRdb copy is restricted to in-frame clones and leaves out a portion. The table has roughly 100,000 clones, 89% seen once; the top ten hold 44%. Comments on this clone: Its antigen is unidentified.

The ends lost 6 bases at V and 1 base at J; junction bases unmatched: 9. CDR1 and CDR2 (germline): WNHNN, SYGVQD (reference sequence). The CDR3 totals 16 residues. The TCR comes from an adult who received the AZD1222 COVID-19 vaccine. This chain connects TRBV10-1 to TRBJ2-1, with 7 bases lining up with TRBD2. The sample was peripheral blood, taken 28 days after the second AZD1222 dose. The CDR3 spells CASRPLERGSYNEQFF. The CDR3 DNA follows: TGCGCCAGCAGGCCGCTGGAGCGGGGATCCTACAATGAGCAGTTCTTC.